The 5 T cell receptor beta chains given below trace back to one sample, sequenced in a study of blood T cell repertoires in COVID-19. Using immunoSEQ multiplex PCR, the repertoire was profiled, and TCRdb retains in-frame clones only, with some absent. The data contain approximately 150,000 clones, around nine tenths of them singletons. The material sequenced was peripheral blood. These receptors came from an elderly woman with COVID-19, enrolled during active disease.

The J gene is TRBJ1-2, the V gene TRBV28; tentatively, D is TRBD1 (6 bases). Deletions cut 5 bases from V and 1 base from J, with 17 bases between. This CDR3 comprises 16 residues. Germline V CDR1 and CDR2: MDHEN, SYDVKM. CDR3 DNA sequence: TGTGCCAGCAGTCGCGGACAGATACCTGGTAACTATGGCTACACCTTC. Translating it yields CASSRGQIPGNYGYTF.

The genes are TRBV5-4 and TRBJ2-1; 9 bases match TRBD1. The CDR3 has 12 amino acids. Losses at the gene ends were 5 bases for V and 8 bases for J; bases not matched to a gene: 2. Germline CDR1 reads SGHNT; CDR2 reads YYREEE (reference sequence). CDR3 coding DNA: TGTGCCAGCAGTCGGACAGGGGATGAGCAGTTCTTC. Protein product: CASSRTGDEQFF.

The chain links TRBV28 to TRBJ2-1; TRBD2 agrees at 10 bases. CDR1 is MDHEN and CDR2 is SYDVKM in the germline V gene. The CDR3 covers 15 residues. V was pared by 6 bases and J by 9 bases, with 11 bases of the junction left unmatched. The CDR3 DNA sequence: TGTGCCAGCAGCCCCCCCGTCCTAGCGGGAGTTGAGCAGTTCTTC. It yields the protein CASSPPVLAGVEQFF. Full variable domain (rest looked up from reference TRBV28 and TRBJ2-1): DVKVTQSSRYLVKRTGEKVFLECVQDMDHENMFWYRQDPGLGLRLIYFSYDVKMKEKGDIPEGYSVSREKKERFSLILESASTNQTSMYLCASSPPVLAGVEQFFGPGTRLTVL.

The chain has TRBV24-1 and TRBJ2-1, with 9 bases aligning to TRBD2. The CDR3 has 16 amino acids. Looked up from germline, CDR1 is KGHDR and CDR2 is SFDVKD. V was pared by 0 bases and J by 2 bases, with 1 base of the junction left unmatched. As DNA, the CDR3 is TGTGCCACCAGTGATTTGCCTAGCGGGACCTACAATGAGCAGTTCTTC. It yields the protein CATSDLPSGTYNEQFF.

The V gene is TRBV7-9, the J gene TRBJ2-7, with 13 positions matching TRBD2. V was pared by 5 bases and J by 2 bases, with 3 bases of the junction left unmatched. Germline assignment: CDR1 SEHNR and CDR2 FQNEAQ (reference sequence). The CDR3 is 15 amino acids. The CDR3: CASSAGLAGPYEQYF. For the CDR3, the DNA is TGTGCCAGCAGCGCGGGACTAGCGGGGCCCTACGAGCAGTACTTC. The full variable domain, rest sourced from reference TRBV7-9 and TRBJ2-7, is DTGVSQNPRHKITKRGQNVTFRCDPISEHNRLYWYRQTLGQGPEFLTYFQNEAQLEKSRLLSDRFSAERPKGSFSTLEIQRTEQGDSAMYLCASSAGLAGPYEQYFGPGTRLTVT.